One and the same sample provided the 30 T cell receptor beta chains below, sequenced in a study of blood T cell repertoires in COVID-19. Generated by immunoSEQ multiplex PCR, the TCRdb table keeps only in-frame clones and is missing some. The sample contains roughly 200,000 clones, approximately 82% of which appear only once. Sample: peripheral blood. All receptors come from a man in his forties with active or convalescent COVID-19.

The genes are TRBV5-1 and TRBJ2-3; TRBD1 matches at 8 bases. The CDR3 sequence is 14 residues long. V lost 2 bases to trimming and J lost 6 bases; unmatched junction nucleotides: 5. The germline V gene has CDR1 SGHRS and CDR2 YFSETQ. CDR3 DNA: TGCGCCAGCAGCTTTGGACAGGGAGGTGATACGCAGTATTTT. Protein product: CASSFGQGGDTQYF.

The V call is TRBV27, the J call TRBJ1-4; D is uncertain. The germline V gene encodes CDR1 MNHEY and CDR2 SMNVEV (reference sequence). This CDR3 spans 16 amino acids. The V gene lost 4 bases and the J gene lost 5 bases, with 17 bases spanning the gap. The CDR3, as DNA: TGTGCCAGCAGTTCACTCCTAACCCTATCGAATGAAAAACTGTTTTTT. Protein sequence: CASSSLLTLSNEKLFF.

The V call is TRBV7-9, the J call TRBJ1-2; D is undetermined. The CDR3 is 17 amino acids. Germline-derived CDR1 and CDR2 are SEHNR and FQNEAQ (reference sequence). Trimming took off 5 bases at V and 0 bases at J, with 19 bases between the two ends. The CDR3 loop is CASSPIVGRDANYGYTF. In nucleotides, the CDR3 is TGTGCCAGCAGCCCAATAGTGGGCAGAGATGCTAACTATGGCTACACCTTC.

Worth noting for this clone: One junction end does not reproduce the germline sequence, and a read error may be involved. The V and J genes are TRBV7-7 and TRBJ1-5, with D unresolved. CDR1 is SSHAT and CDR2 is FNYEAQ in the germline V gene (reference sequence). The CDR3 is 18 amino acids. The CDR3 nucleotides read TGTGCTAGCACCGATACACCCAGGAAACATTATAGCAATCAGCCCCAGCATTTT. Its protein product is CASTDTPRKHYSNQPQHF.

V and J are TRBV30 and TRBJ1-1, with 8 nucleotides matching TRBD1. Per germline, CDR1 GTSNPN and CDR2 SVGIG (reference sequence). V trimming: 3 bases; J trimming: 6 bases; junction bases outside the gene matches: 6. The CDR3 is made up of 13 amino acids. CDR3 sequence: CAWRGQGFAEAFF. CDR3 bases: TGTGCCTGGAGAGGACAGGGTTTTGCTGAAGCTTTCTTT.

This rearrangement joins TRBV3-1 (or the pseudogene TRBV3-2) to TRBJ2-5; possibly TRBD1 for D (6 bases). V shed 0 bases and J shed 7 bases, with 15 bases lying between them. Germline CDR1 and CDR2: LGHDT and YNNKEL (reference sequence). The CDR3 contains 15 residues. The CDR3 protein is CASSQDRRGLGTQYF. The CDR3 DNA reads TGTGCCAGCAGCCAAGATAGAAGGGGGTTGGGGACCCAGTACTTC.

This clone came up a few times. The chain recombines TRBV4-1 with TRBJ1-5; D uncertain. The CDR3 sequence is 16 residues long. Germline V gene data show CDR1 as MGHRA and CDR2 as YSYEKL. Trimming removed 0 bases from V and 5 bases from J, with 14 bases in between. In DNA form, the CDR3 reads TGCGCCAGCAGCCAAGATGGACGGCAGCGGCATCAGCCCCAGCATTTT. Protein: CASSQDGRQRHQPQHF.

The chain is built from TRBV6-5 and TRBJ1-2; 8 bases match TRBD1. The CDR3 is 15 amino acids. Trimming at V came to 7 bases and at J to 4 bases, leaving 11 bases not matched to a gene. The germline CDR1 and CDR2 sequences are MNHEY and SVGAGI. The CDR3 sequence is CASKLAGQARYGYTF. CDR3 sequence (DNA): TGTGCCAGCAAACTCGCGGGACAGGCCCGCTATGGCTACACCTTC.

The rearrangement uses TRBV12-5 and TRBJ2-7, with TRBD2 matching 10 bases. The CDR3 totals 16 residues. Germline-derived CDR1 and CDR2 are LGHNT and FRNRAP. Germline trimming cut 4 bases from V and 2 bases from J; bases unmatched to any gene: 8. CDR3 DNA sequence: TGTGCTAGTGGTTCCTCCGGGACTAGCGTGACCTACGAGCAGTACTTC. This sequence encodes CASGSSGTSVTYEQYF. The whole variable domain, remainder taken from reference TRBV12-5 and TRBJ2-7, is DARVTQTPRHKVTEMGQEVTMRCQPILGHNTVFWYRQTMMQGLELLAYFRNRAPLDDSGMPKDRFSAEMPDATLATLKIQPSEPRDSAVYFCASGSSGTSVTYEQYFGPGTRLTVT.

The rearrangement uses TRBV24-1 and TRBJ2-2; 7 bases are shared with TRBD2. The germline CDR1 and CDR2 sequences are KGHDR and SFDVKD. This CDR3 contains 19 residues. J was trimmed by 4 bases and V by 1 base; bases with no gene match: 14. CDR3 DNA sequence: TGTGCCACCAGTGATTTCAAAACCCCAGTGGGGAGGGGCACCGGGGAGCTGTTTTTT. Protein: CATSDFKTPVGRGTGELFF.

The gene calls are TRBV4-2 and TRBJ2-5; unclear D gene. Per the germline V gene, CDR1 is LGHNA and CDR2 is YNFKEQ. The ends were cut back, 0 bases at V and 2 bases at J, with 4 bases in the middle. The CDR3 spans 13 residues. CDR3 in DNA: TGTGCCAGCAGCCAAGAGCAGCAAGAGACCCAGTACTTC. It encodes CASSQEQQETQYF.

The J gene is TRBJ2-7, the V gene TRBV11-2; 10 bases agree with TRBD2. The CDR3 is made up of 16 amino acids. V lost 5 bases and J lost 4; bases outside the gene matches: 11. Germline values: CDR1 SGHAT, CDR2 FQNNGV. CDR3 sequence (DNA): TGTGCCAGCAGCCCCAGCGGGGGGGCAATCAAGTACGAGCAGTACTTC. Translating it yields CASSPSGGAIKYEQYF.

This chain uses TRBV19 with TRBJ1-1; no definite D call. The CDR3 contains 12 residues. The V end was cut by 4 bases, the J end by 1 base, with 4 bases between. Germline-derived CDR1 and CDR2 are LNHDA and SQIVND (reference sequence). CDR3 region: CASSRANTEAFF. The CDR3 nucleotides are TGTGCCAGTAGTAGGGCGAACACTGAAGCTTTCTTT.

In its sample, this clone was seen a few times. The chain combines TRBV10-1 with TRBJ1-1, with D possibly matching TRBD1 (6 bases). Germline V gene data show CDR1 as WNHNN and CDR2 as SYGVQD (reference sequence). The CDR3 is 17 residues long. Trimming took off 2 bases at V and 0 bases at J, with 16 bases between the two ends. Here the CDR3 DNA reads TGCGCCAGCAGTGAGGTGGAGGGGAGGGGGATGAACACTGAAGCTTTCTTT. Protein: CASSEVEGRGMNTEAFF.

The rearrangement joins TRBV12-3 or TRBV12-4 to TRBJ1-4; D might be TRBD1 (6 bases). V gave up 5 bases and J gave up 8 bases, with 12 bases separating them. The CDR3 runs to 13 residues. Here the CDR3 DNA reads TGTGCCAGCAGTCAATTAACAGGGGAAAAACTGTTTTTT. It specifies CASSQLTGEKLFF.

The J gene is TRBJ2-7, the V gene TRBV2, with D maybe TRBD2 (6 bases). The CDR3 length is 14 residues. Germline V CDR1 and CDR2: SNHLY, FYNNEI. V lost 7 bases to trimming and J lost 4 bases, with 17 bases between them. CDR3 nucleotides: TGTGCCAGCATCCGAATGACTAGTAGTTACGAGCAGTACTTC. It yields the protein CASIRMTSSYEQYF.

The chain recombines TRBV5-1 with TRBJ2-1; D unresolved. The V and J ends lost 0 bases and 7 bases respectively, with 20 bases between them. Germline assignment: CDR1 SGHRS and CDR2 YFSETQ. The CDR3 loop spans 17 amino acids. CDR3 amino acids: CASSLGPAQSSRNEQFF. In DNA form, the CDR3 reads TGCGCCAGCAGCTTGGGCCCGGCCCAATCCTCCAGGAATGAGCAGTTCTTC.

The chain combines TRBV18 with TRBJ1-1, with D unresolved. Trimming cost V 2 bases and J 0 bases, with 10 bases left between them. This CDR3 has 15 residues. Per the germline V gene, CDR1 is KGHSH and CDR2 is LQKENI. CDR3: CASSPTEMLNTEAFF. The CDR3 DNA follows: TGTGCCAGCTCACCAACAGAGATGCTGAACACTGAAGCTTTCTTT.

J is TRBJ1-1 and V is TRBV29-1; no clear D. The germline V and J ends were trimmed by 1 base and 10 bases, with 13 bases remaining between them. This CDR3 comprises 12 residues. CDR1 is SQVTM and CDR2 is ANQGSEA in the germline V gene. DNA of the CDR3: TGCAGCGTTGAAGGAGACCAACCTAGAGCTTTCTTT. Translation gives CSVEGDQPRAFF.

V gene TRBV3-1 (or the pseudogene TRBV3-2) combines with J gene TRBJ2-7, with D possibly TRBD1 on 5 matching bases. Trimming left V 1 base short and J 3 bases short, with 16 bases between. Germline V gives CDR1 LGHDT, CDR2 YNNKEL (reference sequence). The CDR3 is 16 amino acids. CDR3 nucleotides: TGTGCCAGCAGCCAAGGTGGGGCAGGGATGGGCTACGAGCAGTACTTC. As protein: CASSQGGAGMGYEQYF.

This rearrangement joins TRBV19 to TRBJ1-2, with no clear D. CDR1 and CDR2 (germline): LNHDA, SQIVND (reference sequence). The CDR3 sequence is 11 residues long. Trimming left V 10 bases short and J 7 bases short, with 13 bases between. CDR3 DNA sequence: TGTGCCACACTGGTGCCGGGTGGCTACACCTTC. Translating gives CATLVPGGYTF. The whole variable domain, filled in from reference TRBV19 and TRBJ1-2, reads DGGITQSPKYLFRKEGQNVTLSCEQNLNHDAMYWYRQDPGQGLRLIYYSQIVNDFQKGDIAEGYSVSREKKESFPLTVTSAQKNPTAFYLCATLVPGGYTFGSGTRLTVV.

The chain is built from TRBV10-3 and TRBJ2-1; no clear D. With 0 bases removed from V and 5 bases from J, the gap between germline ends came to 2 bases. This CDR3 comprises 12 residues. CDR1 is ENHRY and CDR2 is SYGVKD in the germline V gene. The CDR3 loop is CAISESDNEQFF. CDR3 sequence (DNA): TGTGCCATCAGTGAGTCCGACAATGAGCAGTTCTTC.

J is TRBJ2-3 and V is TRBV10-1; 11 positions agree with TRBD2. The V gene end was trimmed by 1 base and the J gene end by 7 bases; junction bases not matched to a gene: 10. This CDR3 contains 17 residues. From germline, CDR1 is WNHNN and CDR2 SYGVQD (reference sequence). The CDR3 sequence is CASSELTSGTSGYTQYF. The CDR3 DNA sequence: TGCGCCAGCAGTGAGTTGACTAGCGGGACCTCGGGATATACGCAGTATTTT.

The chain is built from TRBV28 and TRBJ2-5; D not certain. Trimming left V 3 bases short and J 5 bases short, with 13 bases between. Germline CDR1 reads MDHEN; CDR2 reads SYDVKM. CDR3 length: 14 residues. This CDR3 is CASSLGQLRETQYF. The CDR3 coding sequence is TGTGCCAGCAGTTTGGGCCAGCTCCGGGAGACCCAGTACTTC.

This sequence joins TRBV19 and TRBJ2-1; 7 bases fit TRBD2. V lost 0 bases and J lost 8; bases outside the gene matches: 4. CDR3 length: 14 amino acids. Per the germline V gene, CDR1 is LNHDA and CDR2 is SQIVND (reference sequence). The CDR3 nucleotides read TGTGCCAGTAGTATAGACGGGGGGTGGTATGAGCAGTTCTTC. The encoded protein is CASSIDGGWYEQFF.

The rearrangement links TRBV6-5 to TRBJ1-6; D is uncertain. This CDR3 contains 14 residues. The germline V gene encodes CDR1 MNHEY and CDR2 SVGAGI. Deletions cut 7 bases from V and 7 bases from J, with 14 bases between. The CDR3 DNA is TGTGCCAGCAAAGAAGGAGGACCGAATTCACCCCTCCACTTT. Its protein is CASKEGGPNSPLHF.

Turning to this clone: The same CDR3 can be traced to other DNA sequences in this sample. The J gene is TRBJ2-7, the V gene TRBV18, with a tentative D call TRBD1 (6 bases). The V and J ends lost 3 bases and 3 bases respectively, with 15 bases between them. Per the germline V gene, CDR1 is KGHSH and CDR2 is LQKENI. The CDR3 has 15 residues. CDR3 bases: TGTGCCAGCTCACCTTCCGGGACACCCTACTACGAGCAGTACTTC. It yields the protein CASSPSGTPYYEQYF. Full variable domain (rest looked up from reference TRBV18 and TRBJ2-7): NAGVMQNPRHLVRRRGQEARLRCSPMKGHSHVYWYRQLPEEGLKFMVYLQKENIIDESGMPKERFSAEFPKEGPSILRIQQVVRGDSAAYFCASSPSGTPYYEQYFGPGTRLTVT.

CDR3 loop: CASSYSGDSPLHF. In nucleotides, the CDR3 is TGTGCCAGCAGTTACTCCGGGGATTCACCCCTCCACTTT. The V and J genes are TRBV6-6 and TRBJ1-6, with D unclear. V was shortened by 0 bases and J by 8 bases, with 5 bases between the two germline ends. CDR3 size: 13 residues. The germline V gene encodes CDR1 MNHNY and CDR2 SVGAGI (reference sequence).

Here the CDR3 reads CAISGDGGNNQPQHF. The CDR3, as DNA: TGTGCCATCAGCGGGGATGGGGGCAACAATCAGCCCCAGCATTTT. The V call is TRBV10-3, the J call TRBJ1-5; D is possibly TRBD1 (6 bases). V gave up 6 bases and J gave up 3 bases, with 15 bases separating them. The CDR3 is 15 amino acids. CDR1 is ENHRY, CDR2 SYGVKD, per germline.

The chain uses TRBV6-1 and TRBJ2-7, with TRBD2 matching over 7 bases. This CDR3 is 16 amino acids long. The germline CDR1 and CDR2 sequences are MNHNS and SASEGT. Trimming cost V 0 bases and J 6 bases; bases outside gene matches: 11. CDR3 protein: CASSEALRRTRGEQYF. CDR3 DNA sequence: TGTGCCAGCAGTGAAGCCCTAAGGAGGACTAGGGGCGAGCAGTACTTC.